The entry below describes one T cell receptor (beta chain). Its antigen is currently unknown. This entry belongs to a study of OX40 agonist ivuxolimab in advanced cancers. Study context: The group had a mean age of about 65 years, ranged from 23 to 79, and was 82.7% male. Study conclusions and caveats: The mean number of expanded clones was higher in CD8+ T cells than in CD4+. With doses of 0.1-3.0 mg/kg, partial responders showed among the lowest clonal expansion. Clonal expansion was seen in CD4+ and CD8+ blood T cells by week 6 at 0.1 to 3.0 mg/kg.

The table came from immunoSEQ multiplex PCR; TCRdb's copy has only in-frame clones and leaves some out. The table has 70,000 or so clones, about 85% seen once. The sequence derives from an adult with an advanced solid tumor such as melanoma, head and neck, liver or kidney cancer. Specimen: CD4+ or CD8+ T cells sorted from blood, collected in a trial of the OX40 agonist ivuxolimab.

CDR3 sequence (DNA): TGTGCCACCAGCACCTTCGACAGCCGCGCCTCCTACGAGCAGTACTTC. Protein sequence: CATSTFDSRASYEQYF. The chain employs TRBV15 and TRBJ2-7; tentatively, D is TRBD1 (5 bases). Germline lookup yields CDR1 LNHNV and CDR2 YYDKDF (reference sequence). V lost 4 bases to trimming and J lost 0 bases, with 16 bases between them. The CDR3 is 16 amino acids.